This T cell receptor beta chain was identified during a study of response to subunit inactivated influenza vaccine (dated by TCRdb to between 2018 and 2020). Context from the whole study: The study used deep quantitative T cell receptor repertoire profiling to track responses to a trivalent subunit inactivated influenza vaccine. Study-wide findings and limitations: According to the authors, only a limited number of new T cells may be recruited by each seasonal influenza vaccination.

With respect to this clonotype: Its antigen is not yet known. A much larger clone is a single base away; this may be a read error.

To prepare the library, RT-PCR was applied. The sequencer was an Illumina HiSeq 2500. TCRdb took the public reads, trimmed them with fastp at Q25, ran MiXCR for clone calling and kept in-frame beta chains. CDR3 protein duplicates are merged, each entry listing the most common genes and DNA. The sample table records under 950,000 distinct CDR3 sequences; 21% of these occur just once. Of the sample, more than 8.5% is held by the ten largest clones. V is clipped by 4 bases and J by 8 bases, and the sequence between their germline boundaries is 7 bases long. The CDR3 runs 11 amino acids, cysteine and phenylalanine included. The CDR3 DNA has 33 bases and is translated from base 1. According to the germline V gene (reference sequence), CDR1 reads SGHNT and CDR2 reads YYREEE.

Here the sequenced sample was PBMCs from blood, taken 5 days after vaccination. The receptor's source is a man aged 50 or older who received an inactivated influenza vaccine. Donor details come from another sample of the same person, matched by shared clones. In this chain, TRBV5-4 is recombined with TRBJ2-1; too little of a D gene remains to name it. The CDR3 region has the sequence CASSRADEQFF. The DNA is TGTGCCAGCAGCCGGGCGGATGAGCAGTTCTTC.